The rows below give T cell receptor beta chains drawn from one sample of a study of shared clonotypes between healthy human individuals. The method was immunoSEQ multiplex PCR; TCRdb's version includes in-frame clones alone and lacks a portion of them. This table has around 2.5 million clones, approximately 93% appearing once. Material for sequencing was naive CD4+ T cells from PBMCs. The source of these receptors is a man aged 18 to 29 in good health. Some clones in this sample may be carry-over from other donors' samples. CDR3s include the opening cysteine and the closing phenylalanine or tryptophan. The order of the fields is CDR3 protein, CDR3 DNA, J gene, D gene, clone size, V gene. A D gene is named only where the DNA matches it firmly. Some rows mark clone size as missing; the rest say once, few, many or name a class of expanded clone.

CDR3: CAISELAGKSVDTQYF; DNA: TGTGCCATCAGTGAATTAGCGGGGAAGTCGGTAGATACGCAGTATTTT; J: TRBJ2-3; D: TRBD2; size: -; V: TRBV10-3
CDR3: CASSPGPGSYEQYF; DNA: TGTGCCAGCAGCCCGGGGCCCGGCTCCTACGAGCAGTACTTC; J: TRBJ2-7; D: -; size: -; V: TRBV7-3
CDR3: CASHPTGQGEANEQYF; DNA: TGTGCCAGCCACCCAACCGGACAGGGTGAGGCGAACGAGCAGTACTTC; J: TRBJ2-7; D: TRBD1; size: -; V: TRBV28
CDR3: CAWSSAHEQYF; DNA: TGTGCCTGGAGTTCTGCTCATGAGCAGTACTTC; J: TRBJ2-7; D: -; size: -; V: TRBV30
CDR3: CASSEIGGVGQPQHF; DNA: TGTGCCAGCAGTGAGATTGGGGGTGTTGGCCAGCCCCAGCATTTT; J: TRBJ1-5; D: -; size: -; V: TRBV2
CDR3: CASSLASSTDTQYF; DNA: TGTGCCAGCAGCTTGGCCTCGTCCACAGATACGCAGTATTTT; J: TRBJ2-3; D: -; size: -; V: TRBV11-3
CDR3: CASSSTGKGIFGAQYF; DNA: TGTGCCAGCAGTTCGACAGGGAAAGGGATTTTCGGGGCCCAGTACTTC; J: TRBJ2-5; D: TRBD1; size: once; V: TRBV28
CDR3: CASREQGPVYEQYF; DNA: TGTGCCAGCAGGGAGCAGGGGCCCGTCTACGAGCAGTACTTC; J: TRBJ2-7; D: -; size: -; V: TRBV28
CDR3: CASSLGEVDNYGYTF; DNA: TGTGCCAGCAGCTTGGGAGAGGTCGACAACTATGGCTACACCTTC; J: TRBJ1-2; D: -; size: -; V: TRBV7-9
CDR3: CATSRDLWTENNQPQHF; DNA: TGTGCCACCAGCAGAGATTTGTGGACAGAAAACAATCAGCCCCAGCATTTT; J: TRBJ1-5; D: -; size: -; V: TRBV15
CDR3: CASSERAGVSNQPQHF; DNA: TGTGCCAGCAGTGAAAGGGCAGGGGTTAGCAATCAGCCCCAGCATTTT; J: TRBJ1-5; D: -; size: -; V: TRBV2
CDR3: CAISGTYFNEKLFF; DNA: TGTGCCATCAGTGGGACCTACTTTAATGAAAAACTGTTTTTT; J: TRBJ1-4; D: -; size: -; V: TRBV10-3
CDR3: CASSAPDRGSEKLFF; DNA: TGTGCCAGCAGTGCGCCGGACAGGGGATCTGAAAAACTGTTTTTT; J: TRBJ1-4; D: TRBD1; size: once; V: TRBV6-1
CDR3: CASTLEGYTIYF; DNA: TGTGCCAGCACCCTGGAGGGGTACACCATATATTTT; J: TRBJ1-3; D: -; size: -; V: TRBV28
CDR3: CASSFSASGRAGEQFF; DNA: TGTGCCAGCAGTTTTTCCGCTAGCGGGAGGGCCGGGGAGCAGTTCTTC; J: TRBJ2-1; D: TRBD2; size: -; V: TRBV27
CDR3: CAWVGSGNTIYF; DNA: TGTGCCTGGGTCGGATCAGGAAACACCATATATTTT; J: TRBJ1-3; D: -; size: -; V: TRBV30
CDR3: CASSLAGTSQETQYF; DNA: TGCGCCAGCAGCTTGGCAGGCACCTCTCAAGAGACCCAGTACTTC; J: TRBJ2-5; D: -; size: -; V: TRBV5-1
CDR3: CASSQDGSQPQHF; DNA: TGTGCCAGCAGCCAAGACGGGAGCCAGCCCCAGCATTTT; J: TRBJ1-5; D: -; size: few; V: TRBV14
CDR3: CASSSPGLRSYEQYF; DNA: TGTGCCAGCAGTTCCCCTGGGCTCAGAAGCTACGAGCAGTACTTC; J: TRBJ2-7; D: -; size: -; V: TRBV6-6
CDR3: CASAGQGGYGYTF; DNA: TGTGCTTCCGCAGGACAGGGGGGCTATGGCTACACCTTC; J: TRBJ1-2; D: TRBD1; size: -; V: TRBV19
CDR3: CASGDRSLYGYTF; DNA: TGTGCCAGTGGGGACAGGAGCCTTTATGGCTACACCTTC; J: TRBJ1-2; D: TRBD1; size: -; V: TRBV19
CDR3: CASSFMSSSGNTIYF; DNA: TGTGCCAGCAGCTTTATGAGCTCCTCTGGAAACACCATATATTTT; J: TRBJ1-3; D: -; size: -; V: TRBV7-2
CDR3: CASSPETDEQYF; DNA: TGTGCCAGCTCACCGGAGACAGACGAGCAGTACTTC; J: TRBJ2-7; D: -; size: -; V: TRBV18
CDR3: CASSQAIAGGPNEQFF; DNA: TGCGCCAGCAGCCAAGCTATAGCGGGAGGGCCTAATGAGCAGTTCTTC; J: TRBJ2-1; D: TRBD2; size: -; V: TRBV4-1
CDR3: CASSPSGTGDYNEQFF; DNA: TGCGCCAGCAGCCCGTCCGGGACAGGGGATTACAATGAGCAGTTCTTC; J: TRBJ2-1; D: TRBD1; size: -; V: TRBV5-1
CDR3: CASTGGMNTEAFF; DNA: TGTGCCAGCACGGGGGGCATGAACACTGAAGCTTTCTTT; J: TRBJ1-1; D: -; size: -; V: TRBV6-5
CDR3: CASSYQGTTTDTQYF; DNA: TGTGCCAGCAGTTACCAGGGGACAACCACAGATACGCAGTATTTT; J: TRBJ2-3; D: -; size: -; V: TRBV6-6
CDR3: CASSRPGQTYEQYF; DNA: TGCGCCAGCAGCCGCCCGGGACAAACTTACGAGCAGTACTTC; J: TRBJ2-7; D: -; size: -; V: TRBV4-1
CDR3: CASISNARGQGTGELFF; DNA: TGTGCCAGCATCTCGAACGCCCGGGGCCAAGGCACCGGGGAGCTGTTTTTT; J: TRBJ2-2; D: -; size: -; V: TRBV7-8
CDR3: CASSRPGKANEKLFF; DNA: TGTGCCAGCAGCCGCCCGGGGAAGGCTAATGAAAAACTGTTTTTT; J: TRBJ1-4; D: -; size: few; V: TRBV7-9
CDR3: CASSLALGLAGYTGELFF; DNA: TGTGCCAGCAGCTTAGCGTTGGGACTAGCGGGGTACACCGGGGAGCTGTTTTTT; J: TRBJ2-2; D: TRBD2; size: -; V: TRBV7-9
CDR3: CASSPPGHPYNEQFF; DNA: TGTGCCAGCAGCCCCCCGGGACACCCCTACAATGAGCAGTTCTTC; J: TRBJ2-1; D: -; size: -; V: TRBV14
CDR3: CASSPWDRANTGELFF; DNA: TGTGCCAGCAGCCCGTGGGACAGGGCGAACACCGGGGAGCTGTTTTTT; J: TRBJ2-2; D: TRBD1; size: -; V: TRBV7-6
CDR3: CASSLTGRMNTEAFF; DNA: TGTGCCAGCAGCTTAACGGGACGGATGAACACTGAAGCTTTCTTT; J: TRBJ1-1; D: -; size: once; V: TRBV7-3
CDR3: CSVVSWGATNEKLFF; DNA: TGCAGCGTTGTATCCTGGGGAGCAACTAATGAAAAACTGTTTTTT; J: TRBJ1-4; D: -; size: -; V: TRBV29-1
CDR3: CASSGLAANTGELFF; DNA: TGCGCCAGCAGTGGACTAGCGGCGAACACCGGGGAGCTGTTTTTT; J: TRBJ2-2; D: TRBD2; size: -; V: TRBV5-1
CDR3: CASKIGGGNEKLFF; DNA: TGTGCCAGCAAGATAGGGGGTGGTAATGAAAAACTGTTTTTT; J: TRBJ1-4; D: -; size: -; V: TRBV28
CDR3: CASSLVVNSYEQYF; DNA: TGTGCCAGCAGCTTAGTGGTTAACTCCTACGAGCAGTACTTC; J: TRBJ2-7; D: -; size: -; V: TRBV7-2
CDR3: CASSEPQGTQYF; DNA: TGCGCCAGCAGTGAACCCCAAGGTACGCAGTATTTT; J: TRBJ2-3; D: -; size: -; V: TRBV5-1
CDR3: CASSFRDRNTEAFF; DNA: TGCGCCAGCAGCTTTAGGGACCGTAACACTGAAGCTTTCTTT; J: TRBJ1-1; D: -; size: -; V: TRBV5-1
CDR3: CASSLVFNSETQYF; DNA: TGCGCCAGCAGCTTGGTGTTCAACTCAGAGACCCAGTACTTC; J: TRBJ2-5; D: -; size: -; V: TRBV5-1
CDR3: CASSGTGGVRREQYF; DNA: TGTGCCAGTAGTGGCACCGGGGGGGTCCGTCGAGAGCAGTACTTC; J: TRBJ2-7; D: TRBD2; size: -; V: TRBV19
CDR3: CASSLERPTTYEQYF; DNA: TGTGCCAGCAGCTTGGAACGGCCCACAACCTACGAGCAGTACTTC; J: TRBJ2-7; D: -; size: -; V: TRBV5-5
CDR3: CASSPGAGSYNEQFF; DNA: TGTGCCAGCAGTCCTGGGGCGGGCTCCTACAATGAGCAGTTCTTC; J: TRBJ2-1; D: -; size: -; V: TRBV7-2
CDR3: CASSLKVSYEQYF; DNA: TGTGCCAGCAGCTTGAAAGTATCCTACGAGCAGTACTTC; J: TRBJ2-7; D: -; size: once; V: TRBV5-6
CDR3: CAFSGDRGNTIYF; DNA: TGTGCCTTTTCCGGGGACAGGGGTAACACCATATATTTT; J: TRBJ1-3; D: TRBD1; size: -; V: TRBV30
CDR3: CASSVGQANTEAFF; DNA: TGTGCCAGCAGCGTGGGACAGGCGAACACTGAAGCTTTCTTT; J: TRBJ1-1; D: TRBD1; size: few; V: TRBV9
CDR3: CASSMRLAGLYEQYF; DNA: TGTGCCAGTAGTATGCGACTAGCGGGACTCTACGAGCAGTACTTC; J: TRBJ2-7; D: TRBD2; size: -; V: TRBV19
CDR3: CASSLCQGERKATNEKLFF; DNA: TGTGCCAGCAGCTTATGTCAGGGAGAAAGGAAAGCAACTAATGAAAAACTGTTTTTT; J: TRBJ1-4; D: -; size: once; V: TRBV7-7
CDR3: CSVEDGVDRYF; DNA: TGCAGCGTTGAAGATGGGGTAGATCGGTACTTC; J: TRBJ2-7; D: -; size: -; V: TRBV29-1
CDR3: CASSELQWTEAFF; DNA: TGCGCCAGCAGTGAGTTACAGTGGACTGAAGCTTTCTTT; J: TRBJ1-1; D: -; size: few; V: TRBV10-1
CDR3: CASRGAGAGTGELFF; DNA: TGTGCCAGCAGGGGAGCGGGAGCCGGGACCGGGGAGCTGTTTTTT; J: TRBJ2-2; D: TRBD2; size: -; V: TRBV28
CDR3: CASSYRGQGSNYGYTF; DNA: TGTGCCAGCAGTTACCGCGGACAGGGGTCGAACTATGGCTACACCTTC; J: TRBJ1-2; D: TRBD1; size: -; V: TRBV6-5
CDR3: CASGGGSTDTQYF; DNA: TGTGCTAGTGGTGGGGGGAGCACAGATACGCAGTATTTT; J: TRBJ2-3; D: -; size: -; V: TRBV12-5